A selection of T cell receptor beta chains follows, all from one sample in a study of blood T cell repertoires in COVID-19. Method: immunoSEQ multiplex PCR; TCRdb's copy keeps in-frame clones and lacks some. Of around 160,000 clones in the sample, approximately 88% are singletons; the top ten hold 1.2%. The material sequenced was PBMCs or T cells enriched from blood (not recorded which). These receptor sequences come from a woman in her thirties with acute COVID-19. CDR3s include the opening cysteine and the closing phenylalanine or tryptophan. A D gene is named only where the DNA matches it firmly.

>-|TRBV30|TRBJ1-1
TGTGCCTGGAGGCAGAACAGGATTTCCATTATTGAGAACACTGAAGCTTTCTTT
CAWRQNRISIIENTEAFF
>-|TRBV30|TRBJ1-5
TGTGCCTGGAAGGGGGTAGGACACAATCAGCCCCAGCATTTT
CAWKGVGHNQPQHF
>TRBD2|TRBV28|TRBJ2-7
TGTGCCATCGGGACTAGCGGCTCCTACGAGCAGTACTTC
CAIGTSGSYEQYF
>-|TRBV5-1|TRBJ2-4
TGCGCCAGCAGCCCGGGGGACCCCCGCACGCAGTACTTC
CASSPGDPRTQYF
>TRBD2|TRBV27|TRBJ2-7
TGTGCCAGCAGGCAACTAGCGGGAGGCTACGAGCAGTACTTC
CASRQLAGGYEQYF
>-|TRBV4-3|TRBJ1-1
TGCGCCAGCAGCCAAGGAGCGGCTATTAACACTGAAGCTTTCTTT
CASSQGAAINTEAFF
>TRBD1|TRBV7-9|TRBJ1-1
TGTGCCAGCAGTCGACAGGGGATAGTGCCTGAAGCTTTCTTT
CASSRQGIVPEAFF
>TRBD1|TRBV7-2|TRBJ2-7
TGTGCCAGCAGCTTCACAGGGGGACCCTACGAGCAGTACTTC
CASSFTGGPYEQYF
>TRBD1|TRBV6-6|TRBJ1-1
TGTGCCAGCAGCTCCCCGGGGACAGCGAACACTGAAGCTTTCTTT
CASSSPGTANTEAFF
>-|TRBV28|TRBJ2-7
TGTGCCAGCAGTCCTCCGGCTTACTACGAAAGCTCCTACGAGCAGTACTTC
CASSPPAYYESSYEQYF
>TRBD1|TRBV14|TRBJ1-1
TGTGCCAGCAGCGCGTTACCGGGACAGGGGGCGACGAACACTGAAGCTTTCTTT
CASSALPGQGATNTEAFF
>-|TRBV18|TRBJ1-1
TGTGCCAGCTCCCTACAGGGCACTGAAGCTTTCTTT
CASSLQGTEAFF